This entry concerns a single TCR beta chain. Sequencing was performed with immunoSEQ multiplex PCR; in TCRdb, only in-frame clones are kept and a portion is missing. The data show some 300,000 clones, with almost 90% seen just once and about 4.5% held by the top ten. V was clipped by 6 bases and J by 5 bases; unmatched bases: 22. The CDR3 length is 19 residues. Germline CDR1 is MNHEY and CDR2 is SMNVEV (reference sequence). The data were obtained in a study of blood T cell repertoires in COVID-19. J is TRBJ2-7 and V is TRBV27, with 10 nucleotides matching TRBD2. This TCR was sampled from a woman under 30 with acute COVID-19. Source material: PBMCs or T cells enriched from blood (not recorded which). The chain's CDR3 is CASRRNQIGRLAGVHEQYF. CDR3 in DNA: TGTGCCAGCAGGAGAAATCAAATAGGGCGGCTAGCGGGAGTGCACGAGCAGTACTTC.